This TCR beta chain came from a study of shared clonotypes between healthy human individuals. The overall study: Each donor had three CD4 naive, three CD4 memory, two CD8 naive and one CD8 memory plate.

In the naive CD8 group, cells lacked CD45RO and were positively selected for CCR7, so terminally differentiated effector memory CD45RA+ cells were left out. Points on this clone: Its matching antigen is unknown.

This table comes from immunoSEQ multiplex PCR, and its TCRdb copy is limited to in-frame clones, with some not included. The sample shows about 680,000 clones, about 90% of them seen only once. The ends were cut back, 3 bases at V and 2 bases at J, with 11 bases in the middle. CDR1 SQVTM and CDR2 ANQGSEA come from the germline V gene. The CDR3 extends over 13 amino acids. General study results and limits: The naive CD4 repertoires of a few donors were compared, and roughly 5% of clonotypes were shared. How much donors shared clonotypes was expected to be affected by sequencing depth.

This TCR derives from a man aged 30 to 39 in good health. Sequenced input: naive CD8+ T cells sorted from blood. The chain recombines TRBV29-1 with TRBJ2-7; D is unresolved. CDR3 residues: CSVESLDTYEQYF. CDR3 bases: TGCAGCGTTGAGAGTCTAGACACCTACGAGCAGTACTTC.